A selection of T cell receptor beta chains follows, all from one sample in a study of blood T cell repertoires in COVID-19. The table came from immunoSEQ multiplex PCR; TCRdb's copy has only in-frame clones and leaves some out. The sample gives around 94,000 clones, roughly 92% of which show up once; 1.5% to 2% is in the top ten. Sequencing was performed on peripheral blood. The origin of the receptors is a woman aged 50 to 60 with COVID-19, enrolled during active disease. Both conserved end residues are part of each CDR3. Fields, in order: D gene, V gene, clone size, J gene, CDR3 length, CDR3 DNA, CDR3 protein. D genes are given only for firm matches. The listing skips clone size in some rows; elsewhere it reads once, few, many or a size class.

D: TRBD1
V: TRBV12-3/TRBV12-4
size: NA
J: TRBJ1-2
length: 12
DNA: TGTGCCAGCAGGGGACAGGGTAGTGGCTACACCTTC
CDR3: CASRGQGSGYTF

D: TRBD1
V: TRBV14
size: NA
J: TRBJ2-2
length: 14
DNA: TGTGCCAGCAGCCTGACAGGGTATGGCGGGGAGCTGTTTTTT
CDR3: CASSLTGYGGELFF

D: NA
V: TRBV9
size: NA
J: TRBJ1-5
length: 15
DNA: TGTGCCAGCAGCCGTCAAGGCGGAGGTGGTCAGCCCCAGCATTTT
CDR3: CASSRQGGGGQPQHF

D: TRBD2
V: TRBV27
size: NA
J: TRBJ2-3
length: 14
DNA: TGTGCCAGCATCGGGCGGGGGTTCACAGATACGCAGTATTTT
CDR3: CASIGRGFTDTQYF

D: TRBD1
V: TRBV5-1
size: NA
J: TRBJ2-3
length: 15
DNA: TGCGCCAGCAGCTTGGCCGGGGACAGAACAGATACGCAGTATTTT
CDR3: CASSLAGDRTDTQYF

D: NA
V: TRBV14
size: NA
J: TRBJ1-6
length: 15
DNA: TGTGCCAGCAGTAGAAGATGGGGCGAAAATTCACCCCTCCACTTT
CDR3: CASSRRWGENSPLHF

D: NA
V: TRBV6-5
size: once
J: TRBJ1-6
length: 15
DNA: TGTGCCAGCAGACTTTGGGGCGCGTTAAATTCACCCCTCCACTTT
CDR3: CASRLWGALNSPLHF

D: TRBD1
V: TRBV5-1
size: NA
J: TRBJ2-1
length: 15
DNA: TGCGCCAGCAGCTTGATCAAGACAGGGGACAATGAGCAGTTCTTC
CDR3: CASSLIKTGDNEQFF

D: NA
V: TRBV28
size: NA
J: TRBJ1-2
length: 15
DNA: TGTGCCAGCAGTCCGACTGGGAGTATAGGCTATGGCTACACCTTC
CDR3: CASSPTGSIGYGYTF

D: NA
V: TRBV19
size: NA
J: TRBJ1-2
length: 16
DNA: TGTGCCAGTAGTCGCGGGGAAATTACTCCTAACTATGGCTACACCTTC
CDR3: CASSRGEITPNYGYTF

D: NA
V: TRBV6-2/TRBV6-3
size: NA
J: TRBJ2-4
length: 18
DNA: TGTGCCAGCAGTTCCAGCGGCGCACTTCTCCTAGCCAAAAACATTCAGTACTTC
CDR3: CASSSSGALLLAKNIQYF

D: TRBD1
V: TRBV10-3
size: NA
J: TRBJ2-2
length: 16
DNA: TGTGCCATCGGCGTGACCGGGACAGGGAACACCGGGGAGCTGTTTTTT
CDR3: CAIGVTGTGNTGELFF

D: TRBD1
V: TRBV5-6
size: NA
J: TRBJ2-2
length: 16
DNA: TGTGCCAGCAGCTTGGTAGGGACAGGTAACACCGGGGAGCTGTTTTTT
CDR3: CASSLVGTGNTGELFF

D: TRBD2
V: TRBV6-5
size: NA
J: TRBJ2-1
length: 15
DNA: TGTGCCAGCAGTAGACTAGCGGACACATACAATGAGCAGTTCTTC
CDR3: CASSRLADTYNEQFF

D: NA
V: TRBV19
size: NA
J: TRBJ2-3
length: 10
DNA: TGTGCCAGTAGCCGAGATACGCAGTATTTT
CDR3: CASSRDTQYF

D: TRBD1
V: TRBV2
size: few
J: TRBJ1-5
length: 14
DNA: TGTGCCAGCATGACAGGGGGCTTCAATCAGCCCCAGCATTTT
CDR3: CASMTGGFNQPQHF

D: NA
V: TRBV2
size: NA
J: TRBJ1-2
length: 14
DNA: TGTGCCAGCAGTGCCGGGGGGACAAATTATGGCTACACCTTC
CDR3: CASSAGGTNYGYTF

D: NA
V: TRBV5-4
size: NA
J: TRBJ1-6
length: 17
DNA: TGTGCCAGCAGCTTGGCCAGGGCGGCCGGACGTGGATCACCCCTCCACTTT
CDR3: CASSLARAAGRGSPLHF

D: TRBD1
V: TRBV5-4
size: NA
J: TRBJ1-1
length: 14
DNA: TGTGCCAGCAGCAGAGTACAGGGGAGCACTGAAGCTTTCTTT
CDR3: CASSRVQGSTEAFF

D: NA
V: TRBV19
size: once
J: TRBJ1-2
length: 15
DNA: TGTGCCAGTAGTAGAGGCAGGGCTCCAGACTATGGCTACACCTTC
CDR3: CASSRGRAPDYGYTF

D: TRBD2
V: TRBV29-1
size: NA
J: TRBJ2-3
length: 14
DNA: TGCAGCGTTTTGACGGGACTAGGCACAGATACGCAGTATTTT
CDR3: CSVLTGLGTDTQYF

D: TRBD1
V: TRBV5-5
size: NA
J: TRBJ2-2
length: 15
DNA: TGTGCCAGCAGCCTAACCCAGGGGGCCTTCGGGGAGCTGTTTTTT
CDR3: CASSLTQGAFGELFF

D: TRBD1
V: TRBV6-5
size: NA
J: TRBJ1-1
length: 14
DNA: TGTGCCAGCAGACCCGGGACAGTGAACACTGAAGCTTTCTTT
CDR3: CASRPGTVNTEAFF

D: NA
V: TRBV7-9
size: once
J: TRBJ2-7
length: 15
DNA: TGTGCCAGCAGCTTAGAGCTTTCGGTCGCCTACGAGCAGTACTTC
CDR3: CASSLELSVAYEQYF

D: TRBD1
V: TRBV5-1
size: NA
J: TRBJ1-1
length: 17
DNA: TGCGCCAGCAGCCCAAGCGGGACAGGGATGTTTGGTGGAGAAGCTTTCTTT
CDR3: CASSPSGTGMFGGEAFF

D: NA
V: TRBV21-1
size: NA
J: TRBJ2-3
length: 17
DNA: TGTGCCGCAACCCACGCTAGCGGGGTTTCTAGCACAGATACGCAGTATTTT
CDR3: CAATHASGVSSTDTQYF

D: TRBD1
V: TRBV24-1
size: NA
J: TRBJ1-2
length: 15
DNA: TGTGCCACCAGTGACCCTACTACAGGGGGGTCTGGCTACACCTTC
CDR3: CATSDPTTGGSGYTF

D: NA
V: TRBV11-3
size: NA
J: TRBJ1-2
length: 16
DNA: TGTGCCAGCAGCTTAGTCTTGCCGGGGAGAAACTATGGCTACACCTTC
CDR3: CASSLVLPGRNYGYTF